What follows are 20 T cell receptor beta chains derived from one specimen sequenced in a study of shared clonotypes between healthy human individuals. The assay was immunoSEQ multiplex PCR, and TCRdb's table has in-frame clones only and misses some. The table includes approximately 1,000,000 clones, roughly 77% detected once. Sequencing was done on a sample of memory CD4+ T cells from PBMCs. Documented subset: CD45RA-negative fraction. These receptors all come from a man between 18 and 35 years old in good health. Some clones in this sample may be carry-over from other donors' samples.

In this sample, this clone turned up a few times. The chain uses TRBV12-5 and TRBJ1-2; 7 nucleotides line up with TRBD1. The CDR3 totals 14 residues. Germline values: CDR1 LGHNT, CDR2 FRNRAP. V dropped 4 bases and J dropped 5; count of bases not matched to a gene: 7. The CDR3 is CASGSSDRDYGYTF. The DNA for the CDR3 is TGTGCTAGTGGTTCCTCCGACAGGGATTATGGCTACACCTTC.

This clone was counted a single time. The chain has TRBV10-3 and TRBJ1-1; D is ambiguous. Germline V CDR1 and CDR2: ENHRY, SYGVKD. Trimming left V 4 bases short and J 2 bases short, with 8 bases between. The CDR3 loop spans 13 amino acids. The CDR3 region is CAISVVKNTEAFF. The CDR3 DNA reads TGTGCCATCAGTGTGGTAAAAAACACTGAAGCTTTCTTT.

V usage is TRBV27 and J usage is TRBJ1-5, with TRBD1 as a possible D gene (6 bases). The germline V and J ends were trimmed by 5 bases and 3 bases, with 14 bases remaining between them. The CDR3 consists of 15 residues. Germline V CDR1 and CDR2: MNHEY, SMNVEV (reference sequence). The CDR3 is CASSPQGSNNQPQHF. In DNA, the CDR3 is TGTGCCAGCAGTCCACAGGGATCGAACAATCAGCCCCAGCATTTT.

This chain links TRBV28 with TRBJ1-4, with 9 bases aligning to TRBD1. CDR1 MDHEN and CDR2 SYDVKM come from the germline V gene. This CDR3 region has 16 residues. The ends lost 6 bases at V and 11 bases at J; junction bases unmatched: 16. The CDR3 nucleotides read TGTGCCAGCAGCCTCCCAGGTGGGACAGGGTTTGGGAAACTGTTTTTT. Protein sequence: CASSLPGGTGFGKLFF.

The CDR3 region is CASTRTSGTTNEQFF. In DNA form, the CDR3 reads TGTGCCAGCACTCGGACTAGCGGGACTACCAATGAGCAGTTCTTC. The chain joins TRBV2 to TRBJ2-1, with 12 bases that match TRBD2. Germline CDR1 SNHLY, CDR2 FYNNEI. V trimming: 7 bases; J trimming: 6 bases; junction bases outside the gene matches: 7. The CDR3 spans 15 residues.

V gene TRBV5-6 combines with J gene TRBJ1-4; the match to TRBD1 covers 7 bases. CDR1 is SGHDT, CDR2 YYEEEE, per germline. V trimming: 3 bases; J trimming: 8 bases; junction bases outside the gene matches: 10. The CDR3 contains 15 residues. The CDR3 loop reads CASSSQPRGTEKLFF. CDR3 DNA sequence: TGTGCCAGCAGCTCGCAACCCAGGGGGACGGAAAAACTGTTTTTT.

This sequence joins TRBV18 and TRBJ1-1; D unclear. The CDR3 has 13 amino acids. The germline CDR1 and CDR2 sequences are KGHSH and LQKENI. The ends were cut back, 2 bases at V and 8 bases at J, with 12 bases in the middle. The CDR3 protein is CASSPNVHVEAFF. The CDR3 nucleotides are TGTGCCAGCTCACCAAACGTTCACGTAGAAGCTTTCTTT. The variable domain in full, with the rest retrieved from reference TRBV18 and TRBJ1-1, is NAGVMQNPRHLVRRRGQEARLRCSPMKGHSHVYWYRQLPEEGLKFMVYLQKENIIDESGMPKERFSAEFPKEGPSILRIQQVVRGDSAAYFCASSPNVHVEAFFGQGTRLTVV.

The V call is TRBV7-3, the J call TRBJ1-1, with D possibly TRBD1 on 5 matching bases. From germline, CDR1 is SGHTA and CDR2 FQGTGA. The V and J ends lost 1 base and 4 bases respectively, with 16 bases between them. CDR3 length: 16 amino acids. The DNA of the CDR3 is TGTGCCAGCAGCTTAATTGGGGGGGATAGGACCACTGAAGCTTTCTTT. Encoded protein: CASSLIGGDRTTEAFF. Combining the CDR3 with reference TRBV7-3 and TRBJ1-1 gives the whole variable domain GAGVSQTPSNKVTEKGKYVELRCDPISGHTALYWYRQSLGQGPEFLIYFQGTGAADDSGLPNDRFFAVRPEGSVSTLKIQRTERGDSAVYLCASSLIGGDRTTEAFFGQGTRLTVV.

The CDR3 sequence: CASSADRQPQHF. The CDR3 coding sequence is TGTGCCAGCAGCGCGGACCGGCAGCCCCAGCATTTT. The gene calls are TRBV7-9 and TRBJ1-5, with unresolved D. The V end lost 5 bases, the J end lost 7 bases, and 9 bases lay between the germline ends. Germline assignment: CDR1 SEHNR and CDR2 FQNEAQ (reference sequence). The CDR3 spans 12 residues.

The gene calls are TRBV5-4 and TRBJ1-1; D may be TRBD1 (5 bases). The CDR3 loop spans 16 amino acids. CDR1 is SGHNT, CDR2 YYREEE, per germline (reference sequence). Trimming pared 2 bases from V and 0 bases from J, leaving 14 bases between. Here the CDR3 DNA reads TGTGCCAGCAGCTTTGGGGCAGGTAAAATGAACACTGAAGCTTTCTTT. Encoded protein: CASSFGAGKMNTEAFF.

At least ten counts were recorded for this clone. The chain joins TRBV9 to TRBJ2-1, with D possibly matching TRBD2 (6 bases). The V end was cut by 3 bases, the J end by 3 bases, with 13 bases between. The CDR3 sequence is 15 residues long. Germline loops: CDR1 SGDLS, CDR2 YYNGEE. CDR3: CASSGPGLVYNEQFF. CDR3 DNA sequence: TGTGCCAGCAGCGGACCGGGACTCGTCTACAATGAGCAGTTCTTC.

V is TRBV5-1 and J is TRBJ2-2, with TRBD1 matching over 7 bases. Germline V CDR1 and CDR2: SGHRS, YFSETQ. The J segment lost 0 bases and the V segment lost 3 bases, leaving 5 bases of the junction unmatched. The CDR3 consists of 16 residues. The CDR3 here is CASSSTGQPNTGELFF. CDR3 coding DNA: TGCGCCAGCAGCTCTACGGGACAGCCGAACACCGGGGAGCTGTTTTTT.

This chain joins TRBV19 and TRBJ2-2, with D perhaps TRBD2 (6 bases). The ends were cut back, 7 bases at V and 5 bases at J, with 17 bases in the middle. The CDR3 loop spans 15 amino acids. CDR1 and CDR2 from the germline V gene are LNHDA and SQIVND (reference sequence). This CDR3 is CASTTTSRQTGELFF. CDR3 in DNA: TGTGCCAGTACCACGACTAGTCGGCAGACCGGGGAGCTGTTTTTT.

CDR3: CATRSRRGGNPHEQFF. In nucleotides, the CDR3 is TGTGCCACCAGATCAAGGCGGGGCGGGAACCCCCATGAGCAGTTCTTC. The J gene is TRBJ2-1, the V gene TRBV15; D perhaps matches TRBD2 (6 bases). Germline V CDR1 and CDR2: LNHNV, YYDKDF (reference sequence). The V gene lost 6 bases and the J gene lost 8 bases, with 23 bases spanning the gap. The CDR3 spans 16 residues. Full variable domain (remainder filled in from reference TRBV15 and TRBJ2-1): DAMVIQNPRYQVTQFGKPVTLSCSQTLNHNVMYWYQQKSSQAPKLLFHYYDKDFNNEADTPDNFQSRRPNTSFCFLDIRSPGLGDTAMYLCATRSRRGGNPHEQFFGPGTRLTVL.

The chain combines TRBV9 with TRBJ1-2, with TRBD1 matching 9 bases. J gave up 3 bases and V 3 bases, and 9 bases lay outside the gene matches. Germline loops: CDR1 SGDLS, CDR2 YYNGEE. The CDR3 extends over 16 amino acids. CDR3 DNA sequence: TGTGCCAGCAGCGCCCGGGGACAGGGTGTTGACTATGGCTACACCTTC. Its protein product is CASSARGQGVDYGYTF.

This chain connects TRBV15 to TRBJ1-4; D gene unclear. Trimming removed 3 bases from V and 5 bases from J, with 4 bases in between. The V gene's germline CDR1 is LNHNV and CDR2 YYDKDF (reference sequence). There are 12 residues in the CDR3. The CDR3 DNA follows: TGTGCCACCAGCAGGCCCAATGAAAAACTGTTTTTT. Protein sequence: CATSRPNEKLFF.

This chain links TRBV5-1 with TRBJ2-7, with D perhaps being TRBD1 or TRBD2 (5 bases each). CDR3 length equals 16 residues. Germline V gene lookup returns CDR1 SGHRS and CDR2 YFSETQ. With 4 bases removed from V and 1 base from J, the gap between germline ends came to 18 bases. The CDR3 is CASSRGPRDQSYEQYF. CDR3 bases: TGCGCCAGCAGCAGGGGTCCCCGGGACCAATCCTACGAGCAGTACTTC.

The chain recombines TRBV6-5 with TRBJ2-1, with 8 bases aligning to TRBD2. CDR3 size: 15 residues. Germline loops: CDR1 MNHEY, CDR2 SVGAGI. V shed 10 bases and J 3 bases; nucleotides not matched to a gene: 11. The CDR3 here is CATQGSGGGYNEQFF. The CDR3 DNA reads as TGTGCCACCCAGGGCTCGGGAGGGGGCTACAATGAGCAGTTCTTC.

V usage is TRBV10-2 and J usage is TRBJ1-4; weak D call: TRBD1 (5 bases). CDR3 length equals 14 residues. Germline lookup yields CDR1 WSHSY and CDR2 SAAADI. V dropped 6 bases and J dropped 8 bases, with 16 bases sitting between them. CDR3: CASRRGGAGEKLFF. The CDR3 coding sequence is TGCGCCAGCAGGAGGGGAGGGGCGGGCGAAAAACTGTTTTTT.

With regard to this clone: The same CDR3 arises from other DNA sequences in this sample as well. The rearrangement links TRBV28 to TRBJ1-1; D is uncertain. Trimming cost V 2 bases and J 5 bases, with 3 bases left between them. The CDR3 spans 11 residues. Germline V gene sequence: CDR1 MDHEN, CDR2 SYDVKM. CDR3 protein: CASSLGTEAFF. The CDR3 nucleotides are TGTGCCAGCAGTTTAGGTACTGAAGCTTTCTTT.